This record concerns one T cell receptor beta chain sequence. The sample is drawn from a study of blood T cell repertoires in COVID-19. Per germline, CDR1 SGHNT and CDR2 YYREEE (reference sequence). This CDR3 region has 15 residues. The trim removed 4 bases at V and 7 bases at J, leaving 7 bases unmatched. Libraries were prepared by immunoSEQ multiplex PCR; TCRdb keeps only in-frame clonotypes and omits some of them. The sample has approximately 320,000 clones; around 85% are singletons. The sequence derives from a human donor in a cohort sampled during active COVID-19. Material for sequencing was peripheral blood. The chain has TRBV5-4 and TRBJ2-2, with 10 bases identical to TRBD1. CDR3 in DNA: TGTGCCAGCAGCGCGACAGGGGGCCCGCTCGGGGAGCTGTTTTTT. This sequence encodes CASSATGGPLGELFF. Filled out from reference TRBV5-4 and TRBJ2-2, the complete variable domain reads ETGVTQSPTHLIKTRGQQVTLRCSSQSGHNTVSWYQQALGQGPQFIFQYYREEENGRGNFPPRFSGLQFPNYSSELNVNALELDDSALYLCASSATGGPLGELFFGEGSRLTVL.